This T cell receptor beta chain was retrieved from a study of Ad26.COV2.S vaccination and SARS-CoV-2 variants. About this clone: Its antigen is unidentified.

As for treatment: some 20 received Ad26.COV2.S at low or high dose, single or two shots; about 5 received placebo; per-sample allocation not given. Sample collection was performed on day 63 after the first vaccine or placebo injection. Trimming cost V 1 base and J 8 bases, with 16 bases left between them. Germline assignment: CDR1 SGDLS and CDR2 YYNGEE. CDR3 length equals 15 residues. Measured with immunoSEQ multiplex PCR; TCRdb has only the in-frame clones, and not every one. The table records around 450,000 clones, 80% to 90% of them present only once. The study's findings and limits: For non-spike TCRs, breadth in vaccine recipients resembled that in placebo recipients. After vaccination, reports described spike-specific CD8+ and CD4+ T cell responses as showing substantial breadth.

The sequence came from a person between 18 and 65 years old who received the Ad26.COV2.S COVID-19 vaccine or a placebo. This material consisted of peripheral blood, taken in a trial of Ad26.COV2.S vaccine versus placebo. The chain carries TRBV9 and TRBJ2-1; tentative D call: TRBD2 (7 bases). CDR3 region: CASSVFGGRLDEQFF. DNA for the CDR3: TGTGCCAGCAGCGTATTCGGGGGGCGCTTAGATGAGCAGTTCTTC.